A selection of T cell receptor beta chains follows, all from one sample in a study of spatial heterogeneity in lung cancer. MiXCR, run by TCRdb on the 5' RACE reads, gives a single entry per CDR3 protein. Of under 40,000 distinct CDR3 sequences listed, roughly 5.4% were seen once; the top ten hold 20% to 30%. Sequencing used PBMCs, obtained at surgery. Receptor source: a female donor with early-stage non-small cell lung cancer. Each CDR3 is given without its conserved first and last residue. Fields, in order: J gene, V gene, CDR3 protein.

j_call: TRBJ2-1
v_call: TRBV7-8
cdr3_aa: ASSLAGAGGPYNEQF

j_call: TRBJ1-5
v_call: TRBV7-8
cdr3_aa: ASNPTERGALAGQPQH

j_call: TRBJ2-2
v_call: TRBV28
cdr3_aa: ASRELNRPGELF

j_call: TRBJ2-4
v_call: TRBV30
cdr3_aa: AWSVPAKNIQY

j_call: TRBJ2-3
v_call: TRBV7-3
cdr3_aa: ASSLTSAGEYTDTQY

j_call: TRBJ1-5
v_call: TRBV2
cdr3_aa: ASSEEGLGGPQH

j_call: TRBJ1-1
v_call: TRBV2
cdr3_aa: ASSGTGRDTEAF

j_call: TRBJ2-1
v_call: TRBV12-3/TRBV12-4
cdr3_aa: ASSPSGGANEQF

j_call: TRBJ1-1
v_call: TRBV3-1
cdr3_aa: ASSTRKSLNTEAF

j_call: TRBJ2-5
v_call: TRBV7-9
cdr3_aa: ASSARTGHKIDGEQETQY

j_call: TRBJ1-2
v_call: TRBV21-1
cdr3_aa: ASSKNGSRANYGYT

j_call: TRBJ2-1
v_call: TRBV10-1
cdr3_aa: ASSDRGDDEQF

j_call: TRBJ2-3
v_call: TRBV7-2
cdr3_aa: ASSLVGGGTDTQY

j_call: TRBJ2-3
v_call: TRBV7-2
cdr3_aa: ASSRIPEGTQY

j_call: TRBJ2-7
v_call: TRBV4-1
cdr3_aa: ASSHWTEGPYEQY

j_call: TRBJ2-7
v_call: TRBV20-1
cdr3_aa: SARVGGTGYEQY

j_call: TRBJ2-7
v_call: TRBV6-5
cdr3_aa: ASSYSRNDWDRGSYEQY

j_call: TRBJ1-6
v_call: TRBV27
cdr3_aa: VSRTPTRASSYNSPLH

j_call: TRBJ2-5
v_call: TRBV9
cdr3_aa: ASSVTSGGASETQY

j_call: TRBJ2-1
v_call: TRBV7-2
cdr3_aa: ASTFYGGPSPV

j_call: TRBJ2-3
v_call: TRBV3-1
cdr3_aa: VSSPGLAGGSHTQY

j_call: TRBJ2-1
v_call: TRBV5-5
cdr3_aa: ASSLAGGGGNEQF

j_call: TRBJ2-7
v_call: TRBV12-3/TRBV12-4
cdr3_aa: ASSRGLAALSEQY

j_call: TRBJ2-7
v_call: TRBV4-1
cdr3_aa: ASSQDPIAGGLRDEQY

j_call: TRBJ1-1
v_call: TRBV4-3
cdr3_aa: ASSQVKFGLNTEAF

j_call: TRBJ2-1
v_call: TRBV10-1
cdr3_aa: ASSEQAGSGNEQF

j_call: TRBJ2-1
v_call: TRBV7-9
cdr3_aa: ASSQIPNEQF

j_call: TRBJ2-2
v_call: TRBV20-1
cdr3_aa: SALDRTHANTGELF

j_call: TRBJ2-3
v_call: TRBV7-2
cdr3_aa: ASSLALAGGTDTQY

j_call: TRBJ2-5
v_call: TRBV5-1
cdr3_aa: ASSFQRETQY

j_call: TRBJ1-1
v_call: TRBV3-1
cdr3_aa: ASSQSETKAF

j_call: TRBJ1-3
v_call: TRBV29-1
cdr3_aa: SVGTGGNTIY

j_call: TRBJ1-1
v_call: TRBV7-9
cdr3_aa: ASSPSTGNTEAF

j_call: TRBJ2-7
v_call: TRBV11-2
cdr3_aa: ASSLVARADEQY

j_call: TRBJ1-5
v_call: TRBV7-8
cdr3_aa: ASSLPRFGQPQH

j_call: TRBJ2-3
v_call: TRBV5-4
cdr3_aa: ASTASGGAFRSDTQY

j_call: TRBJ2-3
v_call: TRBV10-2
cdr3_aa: ASSDGLTDTQY

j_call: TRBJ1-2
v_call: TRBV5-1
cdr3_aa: ASSLPGGSGYT

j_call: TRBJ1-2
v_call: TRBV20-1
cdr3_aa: SALWTPNYGYT

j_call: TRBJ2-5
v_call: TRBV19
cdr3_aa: ASSLNRGQETQY

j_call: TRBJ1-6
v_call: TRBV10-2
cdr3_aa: ASSENLGSDYNSPLH

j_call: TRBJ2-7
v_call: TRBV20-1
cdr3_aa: SAGQGSSYEQY

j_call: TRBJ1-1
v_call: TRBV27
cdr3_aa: ASSSGGPNTEAF

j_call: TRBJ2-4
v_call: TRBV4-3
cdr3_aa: ASSQGAARGGRIDIQY

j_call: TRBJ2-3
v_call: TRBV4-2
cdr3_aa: ASSQEGPSTDTQY

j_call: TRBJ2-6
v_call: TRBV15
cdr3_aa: ATSRVVGISSGANVLT

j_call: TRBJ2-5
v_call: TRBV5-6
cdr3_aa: ASSSTGYQETQY

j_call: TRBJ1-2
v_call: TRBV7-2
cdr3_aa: ASSPGQANLFYGYT

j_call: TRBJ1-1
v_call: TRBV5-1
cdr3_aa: ASSLSGRGLNTEAF

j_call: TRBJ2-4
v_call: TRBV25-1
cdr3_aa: ASSPSPDRRKNIQY

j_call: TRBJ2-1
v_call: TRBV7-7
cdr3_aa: ASSSHTSGEQF

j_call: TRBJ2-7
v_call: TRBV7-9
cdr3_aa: VSSRNPPGSYEQY

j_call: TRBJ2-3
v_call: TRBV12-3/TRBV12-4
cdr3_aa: ASSTTGTSGGRGTDTQY

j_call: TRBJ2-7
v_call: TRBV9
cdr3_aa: ASSIGTSGRFSEQY